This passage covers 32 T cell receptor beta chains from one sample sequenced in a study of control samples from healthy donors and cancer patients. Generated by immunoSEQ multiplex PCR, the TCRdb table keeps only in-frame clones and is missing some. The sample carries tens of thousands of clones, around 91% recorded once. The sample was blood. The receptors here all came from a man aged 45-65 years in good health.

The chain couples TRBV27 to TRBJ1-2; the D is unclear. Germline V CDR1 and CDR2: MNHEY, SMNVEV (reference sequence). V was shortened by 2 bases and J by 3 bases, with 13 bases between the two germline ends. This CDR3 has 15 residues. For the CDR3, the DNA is TGTGCCAGCAGTTTAACTGGGGTGGGATACTATGGCTACACCTTC. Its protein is CASSLTGVGYYGYTF.

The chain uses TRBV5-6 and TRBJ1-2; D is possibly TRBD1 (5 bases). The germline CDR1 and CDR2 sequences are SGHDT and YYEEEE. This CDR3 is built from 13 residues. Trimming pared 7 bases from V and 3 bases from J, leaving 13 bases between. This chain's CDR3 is CASLNGRDYGYTF. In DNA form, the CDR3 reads TGTGCCAGCCTGAATGGCAGGGACTATGGCTACACCTTC.

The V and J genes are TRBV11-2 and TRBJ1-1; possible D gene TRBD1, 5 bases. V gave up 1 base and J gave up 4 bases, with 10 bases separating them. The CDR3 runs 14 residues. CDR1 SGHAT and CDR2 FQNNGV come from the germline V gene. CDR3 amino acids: CASSLAQGPTEAFF. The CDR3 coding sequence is TGTGCCAGCAGCTTAGCCCAGGGCCCCACTGAAGCTTTCTTT.

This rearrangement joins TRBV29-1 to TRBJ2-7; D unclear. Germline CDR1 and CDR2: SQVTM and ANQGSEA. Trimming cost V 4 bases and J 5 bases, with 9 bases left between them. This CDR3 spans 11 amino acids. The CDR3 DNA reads TGCAGCGTTGTTCTATCCAACGAGCAGTACTTC. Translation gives CSVVLSNEQYF.

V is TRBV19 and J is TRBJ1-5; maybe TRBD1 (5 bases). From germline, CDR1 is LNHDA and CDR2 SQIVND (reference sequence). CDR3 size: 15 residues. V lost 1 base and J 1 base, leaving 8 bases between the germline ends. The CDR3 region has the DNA TGTGCCAGTAGTATAGTAAGGGGAAGCAATCAGCCCCAGCATTTT. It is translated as CASSIVRGSNQPQHF.

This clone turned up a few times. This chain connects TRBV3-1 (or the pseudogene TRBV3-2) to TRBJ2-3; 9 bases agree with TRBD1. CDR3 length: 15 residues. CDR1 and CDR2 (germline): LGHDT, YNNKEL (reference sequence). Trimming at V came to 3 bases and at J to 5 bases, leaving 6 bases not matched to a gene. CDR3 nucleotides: TGTGCCAGCAGCCAGGGGACAGGGTCGGTAGATACGCAGTATTTT. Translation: CASSQGTGSVDTQYF.

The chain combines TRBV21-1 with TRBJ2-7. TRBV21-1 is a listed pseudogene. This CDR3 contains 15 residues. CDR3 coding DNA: TGTGCCAGCAGCAAGTCCCACAGACTCCTCGGGGAGCAGTACTTC. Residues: CASSKSHRLLGEQYF.

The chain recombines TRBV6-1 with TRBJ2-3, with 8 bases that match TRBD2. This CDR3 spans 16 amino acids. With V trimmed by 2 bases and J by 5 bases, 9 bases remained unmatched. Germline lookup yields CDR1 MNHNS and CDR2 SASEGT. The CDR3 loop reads CASSERGGLARDTQYF. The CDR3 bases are TGTGCCAGCAGTGAAAGGGGAGGACTAGCCCGAGATACGCAGTATTTT.

Here the CDR3 DNA reads TGCGCCAGCAGCTTGAGGGGGCAGGGCCAAGAGACCCAGTACTTC. Encoded protein: CASSLRGQGQETQYF. This sequence joins TRBV5-1 and TRBJ2-5; 7 bases are shared with TRBD1. Trimming at V came to 1 base and at J to 1 base, leaving 4 bases not matched to a gene. The CDR3 is 15 residues long. The germline CDR1 and CDR2 sequences are SGHRS and YFSETQ.

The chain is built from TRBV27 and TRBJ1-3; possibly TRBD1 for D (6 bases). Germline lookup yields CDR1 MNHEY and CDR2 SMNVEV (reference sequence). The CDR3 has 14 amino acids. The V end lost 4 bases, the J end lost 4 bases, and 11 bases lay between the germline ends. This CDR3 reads CASSSQGRGNTIYF. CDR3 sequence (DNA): TGTGCCAGCAGTTCCCAGGGGAGAGGAAACACCATATATTTT.

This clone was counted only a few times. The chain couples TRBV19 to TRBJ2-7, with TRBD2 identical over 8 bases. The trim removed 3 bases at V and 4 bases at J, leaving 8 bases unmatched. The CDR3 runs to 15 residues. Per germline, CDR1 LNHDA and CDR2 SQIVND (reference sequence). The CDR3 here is CASSMRGAGSYEQYF. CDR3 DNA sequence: TGTGCCAGTAGTATGCGGGGGGCCGGCTCGTACGAGCAGTACTTC.

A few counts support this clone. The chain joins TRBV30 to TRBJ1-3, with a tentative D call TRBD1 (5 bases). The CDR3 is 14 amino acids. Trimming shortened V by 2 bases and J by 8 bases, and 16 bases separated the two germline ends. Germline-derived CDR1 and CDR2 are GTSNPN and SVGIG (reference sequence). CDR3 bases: TGTGCCTGGAGTTCCTACGAGGGGTTCGACACCATATATTTT. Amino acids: CAWSSYEGFDTIYF.

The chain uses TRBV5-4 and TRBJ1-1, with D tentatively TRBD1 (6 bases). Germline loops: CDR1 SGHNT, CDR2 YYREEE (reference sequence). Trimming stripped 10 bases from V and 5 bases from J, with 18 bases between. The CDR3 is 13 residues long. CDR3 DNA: TGTGCCGTGAGTAGGGGGATTGATACTGAAGCTTTCTTT. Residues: CAVSRGIDTEAFF.

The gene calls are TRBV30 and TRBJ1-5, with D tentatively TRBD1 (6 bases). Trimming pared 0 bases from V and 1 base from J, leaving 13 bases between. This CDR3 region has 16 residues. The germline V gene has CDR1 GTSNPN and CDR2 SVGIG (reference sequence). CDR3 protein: CAWSVNTGLSNQPQHF. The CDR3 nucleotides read TGTGCCTGGAGTGTAAATACAGGGCTAAGCAATCAGCCCCAGCATTTT.

The CDR3 protein is CASSQDRLSTDTQYF. The CDR3 DNA reads as TGTGCCAGCAGCCAAGATAGACTTAGCACAGATACGCAGTATTTT. The rearrangement links TRBV4-2 to TRBJ2-3, with D unclear. There are 15 residues in the CDR3. The ends were cut back, 0 bases at V and 0 bases at J, with 7 bases in the middle. The germline V gene encodes CDR1 LGHNA and CDR2 YNFKEQ.

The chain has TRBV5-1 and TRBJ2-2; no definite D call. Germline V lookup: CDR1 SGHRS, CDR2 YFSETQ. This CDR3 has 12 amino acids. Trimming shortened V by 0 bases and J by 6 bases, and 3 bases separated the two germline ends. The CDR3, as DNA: TGCGCCAGCAGCTTGGCGGCCGGGGAGCTGTTTTTT. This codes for CASSLAAGELFF.

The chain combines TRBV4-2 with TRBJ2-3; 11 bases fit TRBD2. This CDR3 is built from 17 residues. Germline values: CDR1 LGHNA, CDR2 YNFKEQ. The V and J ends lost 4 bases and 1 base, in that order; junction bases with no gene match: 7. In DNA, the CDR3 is TGTGCCAGCAGCCTGGAACTAGCGGGGGTGGGCACAGATACGCAGTATTTT. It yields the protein CASSLELAGVGTDTQYF.

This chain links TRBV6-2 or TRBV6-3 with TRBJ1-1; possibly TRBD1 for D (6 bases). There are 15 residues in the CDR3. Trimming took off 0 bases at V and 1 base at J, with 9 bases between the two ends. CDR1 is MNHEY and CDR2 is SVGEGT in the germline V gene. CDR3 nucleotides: TGTGCCAGCAGTTACTCTGGGGGGCAGAACACTGAAGCTTTCTTT. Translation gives CASSYSGGQNTEAFF.

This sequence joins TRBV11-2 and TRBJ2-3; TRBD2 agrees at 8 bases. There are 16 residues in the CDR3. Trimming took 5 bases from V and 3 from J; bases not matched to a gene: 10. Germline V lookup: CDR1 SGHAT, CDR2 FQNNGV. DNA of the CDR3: TGTGCCAGCAGCGGAATAGCGGGGAAACGGACAGATACGCAGTATTTT. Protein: CASSGIAGKRTDTQYF.

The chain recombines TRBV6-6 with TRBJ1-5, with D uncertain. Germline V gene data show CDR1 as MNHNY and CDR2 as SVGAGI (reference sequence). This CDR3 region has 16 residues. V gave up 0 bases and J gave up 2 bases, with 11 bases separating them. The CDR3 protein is CASSYSPTSGNQPQHF. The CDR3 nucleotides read TGTGCCAGCAGTTACTCTCCGACATCCGGCAATCAGCCCCAGCATTTT.

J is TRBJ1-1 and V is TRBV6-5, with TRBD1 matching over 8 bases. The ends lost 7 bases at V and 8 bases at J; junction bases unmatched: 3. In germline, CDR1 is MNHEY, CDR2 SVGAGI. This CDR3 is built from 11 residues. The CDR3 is CASNRQGEAFF. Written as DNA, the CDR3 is TGTGCCAGCAACCGACAGGGGGAAGCTTTCTTT.

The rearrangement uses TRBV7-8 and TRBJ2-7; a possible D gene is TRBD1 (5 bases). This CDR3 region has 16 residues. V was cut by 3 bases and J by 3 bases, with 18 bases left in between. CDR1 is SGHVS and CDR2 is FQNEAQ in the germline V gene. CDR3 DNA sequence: TGTGCCAGCAGCTTGGGGCGTCCCGATACGGGCTACGAGCAGTACTTC. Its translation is CASSLGRPDTGYEQYF.

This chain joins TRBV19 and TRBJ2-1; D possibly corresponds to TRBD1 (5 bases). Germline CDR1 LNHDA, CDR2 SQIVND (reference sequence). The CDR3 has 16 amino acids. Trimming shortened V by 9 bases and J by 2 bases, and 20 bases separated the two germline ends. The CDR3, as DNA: TGTGCCAGCGCGCCGACAACAGGTAGGGCCTACAATGAGCAGTTCTTC. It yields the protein CASAPTTGRAYNEQFF.

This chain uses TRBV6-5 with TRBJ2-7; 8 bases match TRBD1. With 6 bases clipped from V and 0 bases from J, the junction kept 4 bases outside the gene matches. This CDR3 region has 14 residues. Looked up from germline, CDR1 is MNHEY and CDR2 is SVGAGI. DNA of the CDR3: TGTGCCAGCAGCCGGACAGGGAGCTCCTACGAGCAGTACTTC. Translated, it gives CASSRTGSSYEQYF.

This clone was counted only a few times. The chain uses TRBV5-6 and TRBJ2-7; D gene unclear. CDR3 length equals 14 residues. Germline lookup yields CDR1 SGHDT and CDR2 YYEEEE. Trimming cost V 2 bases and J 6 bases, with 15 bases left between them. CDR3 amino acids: CASSFGVSWGEQYF. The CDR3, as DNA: TGTGCCAGCAGCTTCGGAGTTAGCTGGGGCGAGCAGTACTTC.

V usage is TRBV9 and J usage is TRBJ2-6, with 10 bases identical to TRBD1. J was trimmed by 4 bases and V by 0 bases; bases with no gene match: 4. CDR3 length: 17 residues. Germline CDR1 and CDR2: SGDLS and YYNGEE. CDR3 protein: CASSVGEGQGGANVLTF. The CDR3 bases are TGTGCCAGCAGCGTAGGAGAGGGACAGGGGGGGGCCAACGTCCTGACTTTC.

Written as DNA, the CDR3 is TGCAGCGTTGAGGAGGACGGTAACTATGGCTACACCTTC. As protein: CSVEEDGNYGYTF. This chain connects TRBV29-1 to TRBJ1-2; no clear D gene. Between the trimmed V and J ends, which lost 3 bases and 1 base, there was a span of 9 bases. The CDR3 has 13 residues. CDR1 SQVTM and CDR2 ANQGSEA come from the germline V gene.

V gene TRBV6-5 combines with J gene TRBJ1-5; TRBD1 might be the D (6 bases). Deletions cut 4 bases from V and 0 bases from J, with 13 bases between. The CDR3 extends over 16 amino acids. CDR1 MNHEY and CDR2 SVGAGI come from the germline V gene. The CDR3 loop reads CASSFGQPYSNQPQHF. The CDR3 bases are TGTGCCAGCAGTTTTGGACAGCCATATAGCAATCAGCCCCAGCATTTT.

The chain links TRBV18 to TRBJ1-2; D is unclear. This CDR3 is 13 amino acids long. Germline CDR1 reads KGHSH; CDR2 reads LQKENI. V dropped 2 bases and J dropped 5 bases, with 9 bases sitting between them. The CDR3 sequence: CASSPSGFYGYTF. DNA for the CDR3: TGTGCCAGCTCACCATCCGGGTTTTATGGCTACACCTTC.

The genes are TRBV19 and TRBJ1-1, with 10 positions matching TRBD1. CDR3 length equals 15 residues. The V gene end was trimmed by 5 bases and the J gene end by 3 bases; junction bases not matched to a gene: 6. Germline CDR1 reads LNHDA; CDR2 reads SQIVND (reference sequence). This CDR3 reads CASSARQGADTEAFF. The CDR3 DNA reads TGTGCCAGTAGTGCGCGACAGGGGGCGGACACTGAAGCTTTCTTT.

The DNA for the CDR3 is TGTGCCAGCAGCTTAGCGAGAAAGCCACGGGACACTGAAGCTTTCTTT. This codes for CASSLARKPRDTEAFF. The chain couples TRBV7-9 to TRBJ1-1; the D is unclear. The CDR3 spans 16 residues. V dropped 0 bases and J dropped 3 bases, with 14 bases sitting between them. The V gene's germline CDR1 is SEHNR and CDR2 FQNEAQ (reference sequence).

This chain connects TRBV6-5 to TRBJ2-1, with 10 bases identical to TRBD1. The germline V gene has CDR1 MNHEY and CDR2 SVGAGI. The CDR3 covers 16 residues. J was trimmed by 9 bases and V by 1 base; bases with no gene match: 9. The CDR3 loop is CASSYLRQGAGSEQFF. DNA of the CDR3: TGTGCCAGCAGTTACTTAAGACAGGGGGCTGGGAGTGAGCAGTTCTTC.